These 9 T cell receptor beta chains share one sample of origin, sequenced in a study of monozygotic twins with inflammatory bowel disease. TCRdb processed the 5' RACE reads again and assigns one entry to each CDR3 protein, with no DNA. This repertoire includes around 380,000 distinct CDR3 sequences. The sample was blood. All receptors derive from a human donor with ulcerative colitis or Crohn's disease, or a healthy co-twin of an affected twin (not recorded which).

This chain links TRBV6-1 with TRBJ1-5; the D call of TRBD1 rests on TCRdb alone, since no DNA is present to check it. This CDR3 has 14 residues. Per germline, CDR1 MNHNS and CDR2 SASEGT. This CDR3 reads CASSQDRGNQPQHF.

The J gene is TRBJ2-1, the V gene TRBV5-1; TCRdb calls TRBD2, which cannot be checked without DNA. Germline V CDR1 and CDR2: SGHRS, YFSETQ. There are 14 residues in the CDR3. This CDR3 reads CASNLAGRTNEQFF.

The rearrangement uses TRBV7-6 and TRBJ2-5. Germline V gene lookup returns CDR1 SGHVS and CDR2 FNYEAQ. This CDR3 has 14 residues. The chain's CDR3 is CASSSAFGQETQYF.

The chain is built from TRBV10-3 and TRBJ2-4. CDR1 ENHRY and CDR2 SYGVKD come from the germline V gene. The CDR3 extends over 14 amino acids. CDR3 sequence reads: CAIQPELAKNIQYF.

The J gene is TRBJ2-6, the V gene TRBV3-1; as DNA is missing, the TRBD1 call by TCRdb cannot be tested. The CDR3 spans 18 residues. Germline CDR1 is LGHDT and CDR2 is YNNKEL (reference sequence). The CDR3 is CASSKGQSLWTGANVLTF.

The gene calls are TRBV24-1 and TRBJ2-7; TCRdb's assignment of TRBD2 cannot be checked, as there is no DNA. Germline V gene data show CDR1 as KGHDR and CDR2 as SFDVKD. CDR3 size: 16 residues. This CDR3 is CATGSSGRKSSYEQYF.

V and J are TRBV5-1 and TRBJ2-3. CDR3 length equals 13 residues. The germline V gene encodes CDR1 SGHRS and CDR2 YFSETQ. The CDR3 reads CASSLAQRHTQYF. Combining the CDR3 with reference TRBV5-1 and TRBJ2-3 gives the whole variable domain KAGVTQTPRYLIKTRGQQVTLSCSPISGHRSVSWYQQTPGQGLQFLFEYFSETQRNKGNFPGRFSGRQFSNSRSEMNVSTLELGDSALYLCASSLAQRHTQYFGPGTRLTVL.

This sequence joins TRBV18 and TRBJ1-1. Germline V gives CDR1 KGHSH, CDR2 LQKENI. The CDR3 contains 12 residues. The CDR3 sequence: CASSPIGFEAFF.

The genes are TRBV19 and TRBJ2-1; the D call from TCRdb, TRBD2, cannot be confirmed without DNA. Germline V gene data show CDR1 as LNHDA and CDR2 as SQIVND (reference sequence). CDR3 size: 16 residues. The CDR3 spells CASSTEGSYSYNEQFF.